Presented here are 15 T cell receptor beta chains from one specimen sequenced in a study of blood T cell repertoires in COVID-19. The assay was immunoSEQ multiplex PCR, and TCRdb's table has in-frame clones only and misses some. Altogether fewer than 450,000 clones are present, around nine tenths being singletons, with the ten largest covering approximately 7.3%. The sequencing sample was made of peripheral blood. Receptors were obtained from a woman aged 70-85 years with COVID-19, enrolled during active disease.

The chain carries TRBV19 and TRBJ2-3; the match to TRBD2 covers 13 bases. Per the germline V gene, CDR1 is LNHDA and CDR2 is SQIVND (reference sequence). The CDR3 runs 15 residues. The V and J ends lost 8 bases and 5 bases, in that order; junction bases with no gene match: 7. This CDR3 reads CASAGLAGVGDTQYF. CDR3 nucleotides: TGTGCCAGTGCCGGACTAGCGGGGGTGGGAGATACGCAGTATTTT.

The chain's CDR3 is CAWSVSTSNQPQHF. CDR3 DNA: TGTGCCTGGAGCGTGAGTACGAGCAATCAGCCCCAGCATTTT. The rearrangement uses TRBV30 and TRBJ1-5; D gene ambiguous. The CDR3 totals 14 residues. Deletions cut 3 bases from V and 1 base from J, with 10 bases between. The germline V gene has CDR1 GTSNPN and CDR2 SVGIG (reference sequence).

V usage is TRBV10-3 and J usage is TRBJ2-3, with 8 bases identical to TRBD2. The CDR3 is 14 amino acids. V shed 6 bases and J 2 bases; nucleotides not matched to a gene: 4. Per the germline V gene, CDR1 is ENHRY and CDR2 is SYGVKD. The CDR3 nucleotides read TGTGCCATCAGCGTAGCGGGGCCCACAGATACGCAGTATTTT. Translation gives CAISVAGPTDTQYF.

The rearrangement joins TRBV7-2 to TRBJ2-1; 10 bases are shared with TRBD1. Losses at the gene ends were 1 base for V and 8 bases for J; bases not matched to a gene: 8. Germline V lookup: CDR1 SGHTA, CDR2 FQGNSA. The CDR3 length is 16 residues. Here the CDR3 reads CASSLEQGQGTHEQFF. The CDR3 coding sequence is TGTGCCAGCAGCTTAGAACAGGGACAGGGGACCCATGAGCAGTTCTTC.

The chain combines TRBV28 with TRBJ2-4; TRBD2 is a possible D gene (6 bases). The germline V gene has CDR1 MDHEN and CDR2 SYDVKM. V was pared by 3 bases and J by 3 bases, with 12 bases between. The CDR3 has 15 residues. The DNA of the CDR3 is TGTGCCAGCAGTTTCCGGCGGGAAGGCAAAAACATTCAGTACTTC. Protein product: CASSFRREGKNIQYF. The whole variable domain, remainder taken from reference TRBV28 and TRBJ2-4, is DVKVTQSSRYLVKRTGEKVFLECVQDMDHENMFWYRQDPGLGLRLIYFSYDVKMKEKGDIPEGYSVSREKKERFSLILESASTNQTSMYLCASSFRREGKNIQYFGAGTRLSVL.

V and J are TRBV4-1 and TRBJ2-7, with TRBD1 matching over 8 bases. Losses at the gene ends were 2 bases for V and 0 bases for J; bases not matched to a gene: 3. The CDR3 consists of 15 residues. CDR1 and CDR2 from the germline V gene are MGHRA and YSYEKL. CDR3 DNA: TGCGCCAGCAGCCAAAACAGGGGGGACTCCTACGAGCAGTACTTC. Translation gives CASSQNRGDSYEQYF.

J is TRBJ2-1 and V is TRBV11-2; tentatively, D is TRBD1 (7 bases). CDR1 and CDR2 from the germline V gene are SGHAT and FQNNGV. The CDR3 contains 16 residues. The V end was cut by 3 bases, the J end by 7 bases, with 19 bases between. CDR3 sequence (DNA): TGTGCCAGCAGCTTCGCCGGGACTTCAGGGGGAAATGAGCAGTTCTTC. This translates into CASSFAGTSGGNEQFF.

CDR3 nucleotide sequence: TGCGCCAGCAGCCAAGGTCTAGCGGGAAGCACAGATACGCAGTATTTT. Translated: CASSQGLAGSTDTQYF. The chain recombines TRBV4-3 with TRBJ2-3; 9 bases agree with TRBD2. The CDR3 covers 16 residues. CDR1 LGHNA and CDR2 YSLEER come from the germline V gene. V trimming: 1 base; J trimming: 0 bases; junction bases outside the gene matches: 2.

This clone was detected a few times. The chain recombines TRBV30 with TRBJ2-1, with 10 bases identical to TRBD2. The CDR3 runs 15 residues. From germline, CDR1 is GTSNPN and CDR2 SVGIG (reference sequence). Trimming at V came to 3 bases and at J to 7 bases, leaving 9 bases not matched to a gene. The CDR3 spells CAWSLSGGGPNEQFF. The CDR3 bases are TGTGCCTGGAGCCTCAGCGGGGGGGGCCCTAATGAGCAGTTCTTC.

The rearrangement uses TRBV3-1 (or the pseudogene TRBV3-2) and TRBJ2-1, with a tentative D call TRBD2 (6 bases). The CDR3 sequence is 12 residues long. V was clipped by 4 bases and J by 9 bases, with 10 bases between them. Germline-derived CDR1 and CDR2 are LGHDT and YNNKEL (reference sequence). DNA for the CDR3: TGTGCCAGCAGCCCCAGGGAGGCTGAGCAGTTCTTC. Amino acids: CASSPREAEQFF.

V and J are TRBV10-2 and TRBJ2-7; perhaps TRBD2 as D (5 bases). Trimming stripped 7 bases from V and 0 bases from J, with 22 bases between. The CDR3 sequence is 17 residues long. Germline values: CDR1 WSHSY, CDR2 SAAADI. This chain's CDR3 is CASIRGLGWSSSYEQYF. The CDR3 DNA reads TGCGCCAGCATCAGAGGACTCGGTTGGAGCAGCTCCTACGAGCAGTACTTC.

J is TRBJ1-5 and V is TRBV6-6, with D perhaps TRBD1 (5 bases). The CDR3 is 14 residues long. From germline, CDR1 is MNHNY and CDR2 SVGAGI (reference sequence). Trimming left V 2 bases short and J 4 bases short, with 9 bases between. CDR3 loop: CASSYADSNQPQHF. Here the CDR3 DNA reads TGTGCCAGCAGTTACGCCGACAGTAATCAGCCCCAGCATTTT.

CDR3 sequence reads: CASSGTSGGAAETQYF. The CDR3, as DNA: TGTGCCAGCAGCGGAACTAGCGGGGGGGCCGCAGAGACCCAGTACTTC. The V call is TRBV7-9, the J call TRBJ2-5, with TRBD2 matching 13 bases. The ends lost 5 bases at V and 4 bases at J; junction bases unmatched: 7. Germline V gene lookup returns CDR1 SEHNR and CDR2 FQNEAQ (reference sequence). The CDR3 totals 16 residues.

The chain carries TRBV18 and TRBJ1-1, with D perhaps matching TRBD1 (5 bases). CDR1 is KGHSH and CDR2 is LQKENI in the germline V gene. This CDR3 contains 14 residues. V lost 6 bases and J 5 bases, leaving 16 bases between the germline ends. As DNA, the CDR3 is TGTGCCAGCTCCCCCTCTTGGGGCCGGACTGAAGCTTTCTTT. It specifies CASSPSWGRTEAFF.

The chain uses TRBV7-3 and TRBJ1-1, with TRBD1 as a possible D gene (5 bases). The CDR3 is made up of 11 amino acids. V lost 6 bases and J 6 bases, leaving 8 bases between the germline ends. Germline V gene lookup returns CDR1 SGHTA and CDR2 FQGTGA. The CDR3 sequence: CASRGAAEAFF. Here the CDR3 DNA reads TGTGCCAGCAGAGGGGCCGCTGAAGCTTTCTTT.